Listed below are T cell receptor beta chains from one sample, sequenced in a study of CD8 T cells in ankylosing spondylitis. Using its own MiXCR run on the 5' RACE reads, TCRdb lists one record per CDR3 protein. The sample has around 770,000 distinct CDR3 sequences, 19% seen once; the top ten hold 15% to 20%. Sequencing used blood, either unsorted or a sorted T cell fraction (not recorded which). These receptors were taken from a male donor with ankylosing spondylitis. Both conserved end residues are part of each CDR3. The D gene is left open where the match is weak. Only part of the rows carry a size: once, few, many, or a class if the clone is expanded.

v_call	j_call	clone_size	d_call	cdr3_aa	cdr3_nt
TRBV12-3/TRBV12-4	TRBJ1-3	few	.	CASRTSSVTRHTIYF	TGTGCCAGCAGGACCTCTTCGGTAACGAGGCACACCATATATTTT
TRBV6-1	TRBJ2-3	few	.	CASSGPLRGMTTDTQYF	TGTGCCAGCAGTGGACCCCTCCGGGGGATGACCACAGATACGCAGTATTTT
TRBV12-3/TRBV12-4	TRBJ1-2	few	TRBD1	CASSLSGTGYYGYTF	TGTGCCAGCAGTCTCTCCGGGACAGGCTACTATGGCTACACCTTC
TRBV10-2	TRBJ2-1	.	.	CASSARNSYNEQFF	TGCGCCAGCAGTGCAAGGAACTCCTACAATGAGCAGTTCTTC
TRBV20-1	TRBJ2-1	.	TRBD2	CSARQGLAGVSDNEQFF	TGCAGTGCTAGACAAGGACTAGCGGGAGTCTCTGACAATGAGCAGTTCTTC
TRBV4-2	TRBJ2-2	few	TRBD2	CASSQDSGITPGELFF	TGTGCCAGCAGCCAAGATAGCGGGATAACCCCCGGGGAGCTGTTTTTT
TRBV12-3/TRBV12-4	TRBJ1-2	few	.	CASSSGRNYGYTF	TGTGCCAGCAGCTCCGGCAGGAACTATGGCTACACCTTC
TRBV29-1	TRBJ2-1	.	.	CSVATSLEQFF	TGCAGCGTCGCCACTAGTCTTGAGCAGTTCTTC
TRBV11-3	TRBJ2-1	few	TRBD2	CASTGLAGAEQFF	TGTGCCAGCACCGGACTAGCGGGGGCCGAGCAGTTCTTC
TRBV5-6	TRBJ1-1	few	.	CASSLAGSSEAFF	TGTGCCAGCAGCTTGGCGGGTTCTTCTGAAGCTTTCTTT
TRBV18	TRBJ1-1	many	.	CASSPRESEAFF	TGTGCCAGCTCACCCCGGGAGTCTGAAGCTTTCTTT
TRBV28	TRBJ1-1	few	.	CASSLSHRGTEAFF	TGTGCCAGCAGTTTATCTCACCGGGGAACTGAAGCTTTCTTT
TRBV5-1	TRBJ1-1	.	.	CASGGAVNTEAFF	TGCGCCAGCGGGGGGGCTGTGAACACTGAAGCTTTCTTT
TRBV12-3/TRBV12-4	TRBJ2-1	few	.	CASILGGAQYNEQFF	TGTGCCAGCATCTTAGGGGGGGCCCAATACAATGAGCAGTTCTTC
TRBV5-6	TRBJ2-2	.	.	CASSPGTSGELFF	TGTGCCAGCAGCCCGGGGACCTCCGGGGAGCTGTTTTTT
TRBV7-9	TRBJ2-3	few	.	CASSRRVVDTQYF	TGTGCCAGCAGCCGTAGGGTAGTAGATACGCAGTATTTT
TRBV12-3/TRBV12-4	TRBJ2-5	few	TRBD2	CASSRGRGGGGETQYF	TGTGCCAGCAGCCGAGGCCGCGGGGGTGGAGGGGAGACCCAGTACTTC
TRBV29-1	TRBJ2-5	.	.	CSVGGGDNTPRTQYF	TGCAGCGTTGGAGGGGGTGACAACACCCCCAGGACCCAGTACTTC
TRBV29-1	TRBJ2-2	.	.	CSPVQRTGELFF	TGCAGCCCCGTGCAGCGAACCGGGGAGCTGTTTTTT
TRBV11-2	TRBJ2-1	few	TRBD2	CASSRTGGNEQFF	TGTGCCAGCAGCCGAACGGGGGGCAATGAGCAGTTCTTC
TRBV4-1	TRBJ2-1	.	.	CASSHGSGSAQFF	TGCGCCAGCAGCCATGGTTCAGGGTCGGCGCAGTTCTTC
TRBV12-3/TRBV12-4	TRBJ1-3	many	.	CASSPDYAPPGNTIYF	TGTGCCAGCAGCCCCGATTACGCCCCTCCTGGAAACACCATATATTTT
TRBV20-1	TRBJ2-7	.	.	CSASGGPRRDEQYF	TGCAGTGCTAGTGGGGGGCCCCGCCGCGACGAGCAGTACTTC
TRBV12-3/TRBV12-4	TRBJ2-1	few	.	CASTVAENTNEQFF	TGTGCCAGCACGGTGGCTGAAAACACCAATGAGCAGTTCTTC
TRBV7-8	TRBJ2-1	few	TRBD2	CASSWGLAGGPSAYNEQFF	TGTGCCAGCAGCTGGGGACTAGCGGGAGGACCCTCGGCCTACAATGAGCAGTTCTTC
TRBV12-3/TRBV12-4	TRBJ1-1	few	.	CASTLGGANTEAFF	TGTGCCAGCACCCTCGGGGGGGCTAACACTGAAGCTTTCTTT
TRBV4-3	TRBJ2-7	many	TRBD2	CASSQEAKAGVSHEQYF	TGCGCCAGCAGCCAAGAGGCAAAGGCGGGAGTATCCCACGAGCAGTACTTC
TRBV5-6	TRBJ1-2	few	TRBD1	CASNPGGTGSANYGYTF	TGTGCCAGCAACCCCGGCGGGACAGGGTCCGCTAACTATGGCTACACCTTC
TRBV3-1	TRBJ2-7	few	.	CASSQEKAGQYF	TGTGCCAGCAGCCAAGAAAAGGCAGGGCAGTACTTC
TRBV9	TRBJ1-4	.	.	CASSATTGPNEKLFF	TGTGCCAGCAGCGCAACGACAGGCCCCAATGAAAAACTGTTTTTT
TRBV18	TRBJ2-1	.	.	CASSLQGGEGISGQFF	TGTGCCAGCTCACTTCAAGGGGGAGAAGGGATTAGCGGGCAGTTCTTC
TRBV27	TRBJ1-5	few	.	CASSSNAREVKDQPQHF	TGTGCCAGCAGCTCGAACGCCAGGGAGGTAAAGGATCAGCCCCAGCATTTT
TRBV29-1	TRBJ1-4	few	.	CSVERVGQGNEKLFF	TGCAGCGTTGAACGGGTCGGGCAGGGTAATGAAAAACTGTTTTTT
TRBV28	TRBJ2-7	.	.	CASSAPGQSNTYEQYF	TGTGCCAGCAGTGCGCCCGGACAGTCCAACACCTACGAGCAGTACTTC
TRBV11-1	TRBJ1-2	.	TRBD1	CASSRAGGEDYGYTF	TGTGCCAGCAGTCGCGCAGGGGGTGAGGACTATGGCTACACCTTC
TRBV12-3/TRBV12-4	TRBJ2-2	few	.	CASSLGGGSTGELFF	TGTGCCAGCAGTTTAGGAGGCGGGTCCACCGGGGAGCTGTTTTTT
TRBV15	TRBJ2-2	few	.	CATTPTSSGELFF	TGTGCCACCACCCCCACTAGTTCCGGGGAGCTGTTTTTT
TRBV28	TRBJ2-7	few	.	CASSLMPAGSSYEQYF	TGTGCCAGCAGTTTAATGCCCGCAGGGTCCTCCTACGAGCAGTACTTC
TRBV7-2	TRBJ2-1	.	.	CASSLWVLLSDEQFF	TGTGCCAGCAGCTTATGGGTTCTTCTTTCCGATGAGCAGTTCTTC
TRBV20-1	TRBJ1-6	few	.	CSARDRQAGNSPLHF	TGCAGTGCTAGAGATCGACAGGCAGGGAATTCACCCCTCCACTTT
TRBV9	TRBJ1-2	many	.	CASSVVGGMGYGYTF	TGTGCCAGCAGCGTAGTTGGAGGGATGGGCTATGGCTACACCTTC
TRBV11-1	TRBJ2-3	few	TRBD2	CASSPRLAGGSYRTDTQYF	TGTGCCAGCAGCCCGCGACTAGCGGGGGGGTCCTACCGCACAGATACGCAGTATTTT
TRBV3-1	TRBJ2-7	.	.	CASSQALTSSHEQYF	TGTGCCAGCAGCCAAGCCCTGACTAGTTCCCACGAGCAGTACTTC
TRBV29-1	TRBJ2-7	few	.	CSVGDDGVSYEQYF	TGCAGCGTAGGGGATGACGGGGTATCCTACGAGCAGTACTTC
TRBV4-3	TRBJ2-2	.	TRBD2	CASSLRGWLAGKTGELFF	TGCGCCAGCAGCCTTCGAGGGTGGCTAGCGGGAAAGACCGGGGAGCTGTTTTTT
TRBV11-1	TRBJ2-1	.	.	CASSLVSDYRYEQFF	TGTGCCAGCAGCTTAGTATCGGACTATCGGTATGAGCAGTTCTTC
TRBV5-1	TRBJ2-2	many	.	CASSLIALGTSTGELFF	TGCGCCAGCAGCTTGATCGCCTTAGGGACCTCCACCGGGGAGCTGTTTTTT
TRBV20-1	TRBJ1-2	.	.	CSARGLRDSTNYGYTF	TGCAGTGCTAGGGGTCTTCGTGACAGTACTAACTATGGCTACACCTTC
TRBV5-1	TRBJ2-5	few	.	CASSWMEHVGGAQETQYF	TGCGCCAGCAGCTGGATGGAGCATGTTGGAGGGGCCCAAGAGACCCAGTACTTC
TRBV27	TRBJ2-7	.	TRBD1	CASSSDRAAYEQYF	TGTGCCAGCAGCTCGGACAGGGCAGCATACGAGCAGTACTTC